A selection of T cell receptor beta chains follows, all from one sample in a study of blood T cell repertoires in COVID-19. Clones were read by immunoSEQ multiplex PCR, and TCRdb kept only the in-frame ones, dropping some. The data show 150,000 or so clones, with over 60% seen just once and 1.5% to 2% held by the top ten. Input material: peripheral blood. These receptors all come from a woman in her 70s with acute or convalescent COVID-19. The CDR3 runs from the conserved cysteine through the conserved F or W. A D gene is named only where the DNA matches it firmly. A clone size is listed for some rows: how often the clone was seen (once, few, many), or a class if it is expanded.

clone_size	v_call	j_call	d_call	cdr3_nt	cdr3_aa
-	TRBV3-1/TRBV3-2	TRBJ1-6	TRBD1	TGTGCCAGCAGCCAAGGGGGACAGGGACATTCACCCCTCCACTTT	CASSQGGQGHSPLHF
-	TRBV4-1	TRBJ1-2	-	TGCGCCAGCAGCCAAGTGATCACAGTCGGCTATGGCTACACCTTC	CASSQVITVGYGYTF
-	TRBV27	TRBJ1-2	TRBD1	TGTGCCAGCGCCCGACAGGGGGGCGGTGGCTACACCTTC	CASARQGGGGYTF
-	TRBV3-1/TRBV3-2	TRBJ2-7	TRBD1	TGTGCCAGCAGCCGCGGGACAGGGGGGCGCTACGAGCAGTACTTC	CASSRGTGGRYEQYF
-	TRBV28	TRBJ1-1	-	TGTGCCAGCTCCCCCGGGGTCACTGAAGCTTTCTTT	CASSPGVTEAFF
-	TRBV9	TRBJ2-5	TRBD2	TGTGCCAGCAGCGTAGAGACTAGCGGGGGTGAGACCCAGTACTTC	CASSVETSGGETQYF
few	TRBV29-1	TRBJ2-1	TRBD1	TGCAGCCTAAGAAGATGGACAGGGAACAATGAGCAGTTCTTC	CSLRRWTGNNEQFF
-	TRBV5-1	TRBJ2-3	-	TGCGCCAGCAGCTGGACAGCGAGCACAGATACGCAGTATTTT	CASSWTASTDTQYF
-	TRBV14	TRBJ1-3	-	TGTGCCAGCAGCTTCCCAGGATCTGGAAACACCATATATTTT	CASSFPGSGNTIYF
-	TRBV28	TRBJ2-5	TRBD2	TGTGCCAGCAGTTCGTCTAGCGGGGAGACCCAGTACTTC	CASSSSSGETQYF
-	TRBV28	TRBJ2-7	-	TGTGCCAGCAGTGCCGGGACACATTACGAGCAGTACTTC	CASSAGTHYEQYF
once	TRBV5-1	TRBJ1-3	-	TGCGCCAGCAGCTTTGAGGGCTCTGGAAACACCATATATTTT	CASSFEGSGNTIYF
-	TRBV13	TRBJ2-1	-	TGTGCCAGCAGCTCTCGGGGAGACAATGAGCAGTTCTTC	CASSSRGDNEQFF
many	TRBV19	TRBJ2-7	-	TGTGCCAGTTCAGGACAGTCTTACGAGCAGTACTTC	CASSGQSYEQYF
once	TRBV6-8	TRBJ2-3	TRBD2	TGTGCCAGCAGTAGGGAACTAGCGGGGGTTTCAGATACGCAGTATTTT	CASSRELAGVSDTQYF
-	TRBV6-5	TRBJ2-7	-	TGTGCCAGTTGTCTTTGGGGCCGATCCTACGAGCAGTACTTC	CASCLWGRSYEQYF
-	TRBV7-2	TRBJ2-1	-	TGTGCCAGCAGCTTAGAGGCTGGTCGGCGGAGGCTCTTC	CASSLEAGRRRLF
-	TRBV28	TRBJ2-1	-	TGTGCCAGCCTTTCGGCTCTTATGGGGGGCAATGAGCAGTTCTTC	CASLSALMGGNEQFF
-	TRBV19	TRBJ2-3	TRBD2	TGTGCCAGTAGTAACGGGAGGGCCGCAGATACGCAGTATTTT	CASSNGRAADTQYF
few	TRBV7-2	TRBJ2-6	TRBD1	TGTGCCAGCAGCTCGCACAGGGGACCTTCTGGGGCCAACGTCCTGACTTTC	CASSSHRGPSGANVLTF
-	TRBV18	TRBJ1-2	TRBD1	TGTGCCAGCTCACCGGACAGGGACTATGGCTACACCTTC	CASSPDRDYGYTF
-	TRBV19	TRBJ1-5	TRBD1	TGTGCCAGTAGTCTCCTCGGGACAGGGGTAAATCAGCCCCAGCATTTT	CASSLLGTGVNQPQHF
-	TRBV18	TRBJ2-1	-	TGTGCCAGCTCACCACCCGGGGGTAGGTCCTACAATGAGCAGTTCTTC	CASSPPGGRSYNEQFF
few	TRBV28	TRBJ2-7	TRBD1	TGTGCCAGCCGTGAACTGGGACAGGGTTCCTACGAGCAGTACTTC	CASRELGQGSYEQYF
few	TRBV15	TRBJ1-2	-	TGTGCCACCAGCAGAGATCTTGGAGGAGCTAACTATGGCTACACCTTC	CATSRDLGGANYGYTF
-	TRBV11-2	TRBJ1-3	-	TGTGCCAGCAGCTCCCGATGGAGGCGGGCGGCGAACACCATATATTTT	CASSSRWRRAANTIYF
few	TRBV5-1	TRBJ2-5	TRBD1	TGCGCCAGCAGCTTCTGGGGACAGTACCAAGAGACCCAGTACTTC	CASSFWGQYQETQYF
-	TRBV5-4	TRBJ2-1	-	TGTGCCAGCAGCCCCGGTCGGGAATACAATGAGCAGTTCTTC	CASSPGREYNEQFF
-	TRBV4-2	TRBJ1-1	-	TGTGCCAGCAGCCATGCCGGGGGGACGAACACTGAAGCTTTCTTT	CASSHAGGTNTEAFF
-	TRBV14	TRBJ2-7	-	TGTGCCAGCAGTCCGAGACCAGACACCTACGAGCAGTACTTC	CASSPRPDTYEQYF
-	TRBV2	TRBJ2-7	-	TGTGCCAGCAGTGAAGGCAGGGGATTTTCCTACGAGCAGTACTTC	CASSEGRGFSYEQYF
once	TRBV28	TRBJ1-5	-	TGTGCCAGCAGTGCAGGGAACAATCAGCCCCAGCATTTT	CASSAGNNQPQHF
-	TRBV15	TRBJ1-1	-	TGTGCCACCAGCAGAGATGGACACGGTGAAGCTTTCTTT	CATSRDGHGEAFF
-	TRBV23-1	TRBJ2-1	TRBD1	TGCGCCAGCAGTCAAACCACGACCGGGACAGGTCACAATGAGCAGTTCTTC	CASSQTTTGTGHNEQFF
-	TRBV7-8	TRBJ1-3	TRBD1	TGTGCCAGCAGCCAGGGGACAGGGAGAAACACCATATATTTT	CASSQGTGRNTIYF
-	TRBV7-3	TRBJ1-1	TRBD1	TGTGCCAGCAGCCCACAGGGGGGGAACACTGAAGCTTTCTTT	CASSPQGGNTEAFF
-	TRBV24-1	TRBJ1-2	-	TGTGCCACCAGCTCAGGGGAGAGCGATGGCTACACCTTC	CATSSGESDGYTF
-	TRBV6-2/TRBV6-3	TRBJ1-1	-	TGTGCCAGCAGTTCCGTCCTTGAGGCTTTCTTT	CASSSVLEAFF
few	TRBV6-5	TRBJ1-1	-	TGTGCCAGCAGGCCGACAGTAATGAACACTGAAGCTTTCTTT	CASRPTVMNTEAFF
-	TRBV21-1	TRBJ2-1	-	TGTGCCAGCAGCCCCGACATTGGCTTGGATGAGCAGTTCTTC	CASSPDIGLDEQFF
-	TRBV28	TRBJ1-2	-	TGTGCCAGCCGCCGGGTTGGCTACACCTTC	CASRRVGYTF
-	TRBV19	TRBJ2-3	-	TGTGCCAGTAGTCCGGACACGAGCCTCACAGATACGCAGTATTTT	CASSPDTSLTDTQYF
-	TRBV9	TRBJ2-7	TRBD1	TGTGCCAGCAGCGTATCAGGGACAGGGATCCCCGGTGACGAGCAGTACTTC	CASSVSGTGIPGDEQYF
medium-sized	TRBV7-9	TRBJ2-7	TRBD1	TGTGCCAGCAGCTCGGGACAGAGCTACGAGCAGTACTTC	CASSSGQSYEQYF